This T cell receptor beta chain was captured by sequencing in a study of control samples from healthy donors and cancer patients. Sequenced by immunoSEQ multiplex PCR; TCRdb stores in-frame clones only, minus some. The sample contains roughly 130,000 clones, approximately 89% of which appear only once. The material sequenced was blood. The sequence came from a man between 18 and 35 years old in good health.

DNA for the CDR3: TGCGCCAGCAGCCACATTAGCGGGGGGTCCTACGAGCAGTACTTC. Protein: CASSHISGGSYEQYF. This chain connects TRBV4-1 to TRBJ2-7; 10 bases are shared with TRBD2. After removal of 3 bases from V and 1 base from J, the junction contained 3 bases not matched to a gene. From germline, CDR1 is MGHRA and CDR2 YSYEKL. The CDR3 totals 15 residues.